This T cell receptor (beta chain) was identified during a study of T cell responses to AZD1222 COVID-19 vaccine. The V gene's germline CDR1 is MNHEY and CDR2 SVGEGT. V lost 0 bases to trimming and J lost 0 bases, with 8 bases between them. The CDR3 covers 16 residues. Second doses were pooled across both intervals (about 4 or about 12 weeks). Measured with immunoSEQ multiplex PCR; TCRdb has only the in-frame clones, and not every one. The sample contains approximately 150,000 clones, about 89% of which appear only once. This TCR came from an adult who received the AZD1222 COVID-19 vaccine. V usage is TRBV6-2 or TRBV6-3 and J usage is TRBJ1-4; no reliable D call. Sequencing was performed on peripheral blood, taken 28 days after the second AZD1222 dose. CDR3 in amino acids: CASSYSFLATNEKLFF. The CDR3 DNA sequence: TGTGCCAGCAGTTACTCGTTTTTAGCAACTAATGAAAAACTGTTTTTT.